This TCR beta chain comes out of a study of molecular identifiers for immune sequencing clone quantification. V lost 1 base and J 0 bases, leaving 10 bases between the germline ends. The CDR3 is made up of 15 amino acids. Germline CDR1 and CDR2: MNHNS and SASEGT. This clonotype occurred many times. TCRdb used MiXCR to reprocess the PCR reads, holding one entry per CDR3 protein. Of about 640,000 distinct CDR3 sequences in the sample, around 20% were seen once. The chain is built from TRBV6-1 and TRBJ2-7, with no clear D. This TCR was sampled from a human donor in good health. Some libraries in this study had Jurkat cell RNA spiked in. Sequencing was carried out using naive CD8+ T cells from blood, with Jurkat cell RNA spiked in. Subset defined: FACS-sorted CD8+CD4-CCR7+CD45RA+ naive T cells. CDR3 in amino acids: CASSEGMGPSYEQYF. The DNA of the CDR3 is TGTGCCAGCAGTGAAGGTATGGGCCCCTCCTACGAGCAGTACTTC.